Described below is a single TCR beta chain sequence and its context. Reverse transcription of 0.5 to 1 ug RNA was performed with random hexamers. By means of immunoSEQ multiplex PCR, TCR beta CDR3 spanning 54 Vbeta and 13 Jbeta underwent amplification. TCRdb reanalysed the immunoSEQ multiplex PCR reads using MiXCR and keeps one entry per CDR3 protein. The sample comprises approximately 180,000 distinct CDR3 sequences, 91% of which are singletons, and around 0.1% rests with the top ten. Germline CDR1 is SGHTA and CDR2 is FQGTGA. CDR3 length: 16 residues. V gave up 5 bases and J gave up 0 bases, with 15 bases separating them. This sample was taken from a study of CD8 T cells in Susac syndrome. Study information: Within the sequenced group of Susac syndrome patients, 5 or 6 showed active disease and roughly 8 were in remission. Patients with Susac syndrome, at blood draw, were therapy-naive, on corticosteroids, or on intravenous immunoglobulin alone.

The specimen was CD4+ T cells from PBMCs. The rearrangement joins TRBV7-3 to TRBJ2-3; possible D gene TRBD1, 7 bases. This TCR was recovered from a human donor with Susac syndrome. CDR3 sequence: CASSRGGGASTDTQYF. CDR3 DNA sequence: TGTGCCAGCAGCCGAGGGGGCGGGGCTAGCACAGATACGCAGTATTTT.